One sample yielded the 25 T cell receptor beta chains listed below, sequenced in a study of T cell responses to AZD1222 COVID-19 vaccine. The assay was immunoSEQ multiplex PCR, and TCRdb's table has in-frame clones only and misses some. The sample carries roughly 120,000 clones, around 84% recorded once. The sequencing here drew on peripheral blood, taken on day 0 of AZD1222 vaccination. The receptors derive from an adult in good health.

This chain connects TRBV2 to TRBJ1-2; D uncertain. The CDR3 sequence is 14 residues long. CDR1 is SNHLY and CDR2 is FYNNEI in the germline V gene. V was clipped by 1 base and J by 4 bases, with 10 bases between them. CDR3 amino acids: CASSEGNSAYGYTF. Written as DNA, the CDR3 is TGTGCCAGCAGTGAAGGGAACAGCGCCTATGGCTACACCTTC.

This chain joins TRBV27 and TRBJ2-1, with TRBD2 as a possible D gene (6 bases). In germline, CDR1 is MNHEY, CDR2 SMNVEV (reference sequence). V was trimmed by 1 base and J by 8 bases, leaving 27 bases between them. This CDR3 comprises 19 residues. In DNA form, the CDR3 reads TGTGCCAGCAGTTTATACGGTACGACTAGGGCCTTACAGAGGCATGAGCAGTTCTTC. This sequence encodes CASSLYGTTRALQRHEQFF.

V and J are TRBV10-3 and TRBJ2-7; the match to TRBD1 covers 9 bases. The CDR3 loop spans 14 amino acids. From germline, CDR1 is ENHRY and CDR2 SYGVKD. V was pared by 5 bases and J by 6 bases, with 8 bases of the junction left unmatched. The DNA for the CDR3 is TGTGCCATCAGTCGGGACAGGGTGGGAGCCGAGCAGTACTTC. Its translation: CAISRDRVGAEQYF.

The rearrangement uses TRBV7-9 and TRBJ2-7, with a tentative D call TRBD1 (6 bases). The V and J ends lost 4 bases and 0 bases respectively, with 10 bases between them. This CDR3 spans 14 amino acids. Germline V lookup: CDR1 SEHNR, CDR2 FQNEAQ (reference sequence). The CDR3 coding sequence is TGTGCCAGCAGCTCTGGACAGAACTCCTACGAGCAGTACTTC. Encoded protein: CASSSGQNSYEQYF. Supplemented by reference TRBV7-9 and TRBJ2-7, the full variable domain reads DTGVSQNPRHKITKRGQNVTFRCDPISEHNRLYWYRQTLGQGPEFLTYFQNEAQLEKSRLLSDRFSAERPKGSFSTLEIQRTEQGDSAMYLCASSSGQNSYEQYFGPGTRLTVT.

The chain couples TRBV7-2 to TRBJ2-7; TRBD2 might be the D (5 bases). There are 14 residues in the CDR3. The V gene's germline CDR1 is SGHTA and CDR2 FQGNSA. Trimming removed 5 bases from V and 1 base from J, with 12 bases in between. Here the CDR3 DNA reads TGTGCCAGCAGCCCCGGTCCGGGATCCTACGAGCAGTACTTC. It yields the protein CASSPGPGSYEQYF.

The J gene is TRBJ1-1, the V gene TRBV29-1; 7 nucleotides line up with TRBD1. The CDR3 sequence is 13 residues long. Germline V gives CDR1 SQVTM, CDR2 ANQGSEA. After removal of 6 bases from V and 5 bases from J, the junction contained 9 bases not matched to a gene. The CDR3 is CSVGQLEHTEAFF. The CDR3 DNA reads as TGCAGCGTGGGACAGTTAGAACATACTGAAGCTTTCTTT.

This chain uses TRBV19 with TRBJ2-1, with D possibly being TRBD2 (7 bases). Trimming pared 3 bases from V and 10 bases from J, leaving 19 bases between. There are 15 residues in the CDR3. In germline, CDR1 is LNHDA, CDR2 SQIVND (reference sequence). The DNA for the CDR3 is TGTGCCAGTAGTATTGGGGGGGCTCCCCTCAAGGAGCAGTTCTTC. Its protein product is CASSIGGAPLKEQFF.

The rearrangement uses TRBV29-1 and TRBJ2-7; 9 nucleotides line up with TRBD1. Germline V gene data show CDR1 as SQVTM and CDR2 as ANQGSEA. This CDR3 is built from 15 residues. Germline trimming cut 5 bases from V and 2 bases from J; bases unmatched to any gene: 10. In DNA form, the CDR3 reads TGCAGCGTTAAACTTTTACAGGGGGCTGCCTACGAGCAGTACTTC. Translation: CSVKLLQGAAYEQYF.

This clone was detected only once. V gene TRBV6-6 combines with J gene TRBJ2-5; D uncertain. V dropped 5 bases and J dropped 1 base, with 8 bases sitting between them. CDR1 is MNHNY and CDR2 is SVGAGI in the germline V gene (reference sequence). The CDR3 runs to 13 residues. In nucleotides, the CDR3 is TGTGCCAGCAGTCGGTACCCCCAAGAGACCCAGTACTTC. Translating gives CASSRYPQETQYF.

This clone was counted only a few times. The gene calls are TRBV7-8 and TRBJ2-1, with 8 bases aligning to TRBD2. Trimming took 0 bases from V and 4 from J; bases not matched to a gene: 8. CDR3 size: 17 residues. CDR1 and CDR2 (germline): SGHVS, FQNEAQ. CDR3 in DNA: TGTGCCAGCAGCTTAGCCCCTTGGGAGCGGGGGTACAATGAGCAGTTCTTC. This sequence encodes CASSLAPWERGYNEQFF.

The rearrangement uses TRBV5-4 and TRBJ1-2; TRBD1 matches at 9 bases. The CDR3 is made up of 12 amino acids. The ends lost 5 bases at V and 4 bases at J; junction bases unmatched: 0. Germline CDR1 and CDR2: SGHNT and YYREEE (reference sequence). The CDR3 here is CASRGQGYGYTF. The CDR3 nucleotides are TGTGCCAGCAGGGGACAGGGCTATGGCTACACCTTC.

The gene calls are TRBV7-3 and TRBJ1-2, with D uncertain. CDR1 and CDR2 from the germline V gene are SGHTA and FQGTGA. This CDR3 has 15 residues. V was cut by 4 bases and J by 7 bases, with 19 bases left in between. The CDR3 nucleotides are TGTGCCAGCAGCTCTCAACCGGGCTCCCAAGGTGGCTACACCTTC. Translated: CASSSQPGSQGGYTF.

The CDR3 nucleotides read TGTGCCACCGTACGTGCAATTACCGGGGAGCTGTTTTTT. As protein: CATVRAITGELFF. This rearrangement joins TRBV7-7 to TRBJ2-2; D gene ambiguous. The CDR3 length is 13 residues. V lost 10 bases to trimming and J lost 5 bases, with 14 bases between them. From germline, CDR1 is SSHAT and CDR2 FNYEAQ (reference sequence).

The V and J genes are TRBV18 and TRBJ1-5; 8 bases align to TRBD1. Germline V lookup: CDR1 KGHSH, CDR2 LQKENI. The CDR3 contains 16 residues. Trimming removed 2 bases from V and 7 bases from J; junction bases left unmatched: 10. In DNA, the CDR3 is TGTGCCAGCTCACCAGGGCAGGGGGCAATCTGGCAGCCCCAGCATTTT. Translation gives CASSPGQGAIWQPQHF.

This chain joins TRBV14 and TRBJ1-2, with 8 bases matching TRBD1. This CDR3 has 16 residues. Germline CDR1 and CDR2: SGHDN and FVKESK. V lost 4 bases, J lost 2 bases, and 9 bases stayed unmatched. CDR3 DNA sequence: TGTGCCAGCAGCCCCCTCGGACAGGGAAAGAACTATGGCTACACCTTC. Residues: CASSPLGQGKNYGYTF.

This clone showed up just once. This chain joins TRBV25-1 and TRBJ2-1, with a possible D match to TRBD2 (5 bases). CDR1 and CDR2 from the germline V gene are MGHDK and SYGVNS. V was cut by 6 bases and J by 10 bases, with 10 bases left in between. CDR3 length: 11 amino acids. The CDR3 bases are TGTGCCAGCAGAGGACTGGAAGAGCAGTTCTTC. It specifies CASRGLEEQFF. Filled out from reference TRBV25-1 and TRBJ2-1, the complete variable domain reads EADIYQTPRYLVIGTGKKITLECSQTMGHDKMYWYQQDPGMELHLIHYSYGVNSTEKGDLSSESTVSRIRTEHFPLTLESARPSHTSQYLCASRGLEEQFFGPGTRLTVL.

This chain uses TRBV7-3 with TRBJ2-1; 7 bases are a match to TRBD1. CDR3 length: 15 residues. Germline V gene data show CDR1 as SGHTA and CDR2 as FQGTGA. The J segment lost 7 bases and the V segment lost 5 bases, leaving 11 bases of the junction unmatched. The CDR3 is CASSPGTAKPNEQFF. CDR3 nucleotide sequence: TGTGCCAGCAGCCCCGGGACAGCCAAACCGAATGAGCAGTTCTTC.

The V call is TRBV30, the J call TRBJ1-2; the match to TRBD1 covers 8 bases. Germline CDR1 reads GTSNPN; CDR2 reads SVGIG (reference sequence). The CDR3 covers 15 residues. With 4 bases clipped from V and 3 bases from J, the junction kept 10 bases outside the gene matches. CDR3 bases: TGTGCCTGGAAAGGACAGGGACTTCACCACTATGGCTACACCTTC. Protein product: CAWKGQGLHHYGYTF.

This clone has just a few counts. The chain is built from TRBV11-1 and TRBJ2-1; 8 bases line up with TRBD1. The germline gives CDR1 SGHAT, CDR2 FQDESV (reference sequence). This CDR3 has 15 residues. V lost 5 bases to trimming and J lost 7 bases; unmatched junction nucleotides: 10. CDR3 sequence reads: CASSHRTGFSNEQFF. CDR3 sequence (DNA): TGTGCCAGCAGCCATAGGACAGGGTTTTCGAATGAGCAGTTCTTC.

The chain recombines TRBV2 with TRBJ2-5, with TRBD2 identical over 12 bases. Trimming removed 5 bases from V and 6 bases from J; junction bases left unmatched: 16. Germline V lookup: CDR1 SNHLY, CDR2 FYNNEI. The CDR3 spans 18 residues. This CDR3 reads CASSRLAGAFVGHQTQYF. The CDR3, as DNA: TGTGCCAGCAGTCGACTAGCGGGGGCCTTTGTCGGACACCAGACCCAGTACTTC.

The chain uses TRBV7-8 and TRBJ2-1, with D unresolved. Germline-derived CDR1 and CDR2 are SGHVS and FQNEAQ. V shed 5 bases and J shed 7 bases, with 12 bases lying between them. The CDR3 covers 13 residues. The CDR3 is CASSPRGRNEQFF. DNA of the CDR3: TGTGCCAGCAGCCCGCGAGGACGGAATGAGCAGTTCTTC.

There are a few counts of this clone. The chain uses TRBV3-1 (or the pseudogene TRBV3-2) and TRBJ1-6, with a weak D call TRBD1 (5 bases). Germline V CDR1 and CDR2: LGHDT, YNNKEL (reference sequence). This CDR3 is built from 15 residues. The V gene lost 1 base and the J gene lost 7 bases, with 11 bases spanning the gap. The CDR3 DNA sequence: TGTGCCAGCAGCCAAGTCGGCAGGGTAAATTCACCCCTCCACTTT. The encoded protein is CASSQVGRVNSPLHF.

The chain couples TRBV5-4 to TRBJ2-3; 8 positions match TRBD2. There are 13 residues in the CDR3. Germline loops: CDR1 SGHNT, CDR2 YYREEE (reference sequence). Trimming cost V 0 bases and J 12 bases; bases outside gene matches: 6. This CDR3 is CASSLDPGTSQYF. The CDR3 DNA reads TGTGCCAGCAGCTTGGATCCAGGGACTAGTCAGTATTTT.

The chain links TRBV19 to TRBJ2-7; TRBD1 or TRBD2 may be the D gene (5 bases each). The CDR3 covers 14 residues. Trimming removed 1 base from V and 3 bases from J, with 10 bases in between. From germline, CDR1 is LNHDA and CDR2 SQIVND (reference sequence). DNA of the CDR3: TGTGCCAGTAGTATAGCCACTGGGGGCTACGAGCAGTACTTC. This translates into CASSIATGGYEQYF.

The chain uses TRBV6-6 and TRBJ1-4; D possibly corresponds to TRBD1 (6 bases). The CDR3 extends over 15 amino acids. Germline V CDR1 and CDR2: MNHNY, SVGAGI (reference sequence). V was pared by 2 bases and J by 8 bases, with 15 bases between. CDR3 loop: CASSYDRGELEKLFF. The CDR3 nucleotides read TGTGCCAGCAGTTACGATAGGGGGGAATTGGAAAAACTGTTTTTT.